The 11 T cell receptor beta chains below were found in one sample sequenced in a study of cytomegalovirus exposure and HLA in healthy donors. The PCR contained 60 Vbeta and 13 Jbeta primers. The repertoire was sequenced with immunoSEQ multiplex PCR; TCRdb's copy has only in-frame clones and lacks some. The repertoire includes roughly 170,000 clones, about 80% of them detected once, and under 1.5% sits in the top ten. The sample was PBMCs. The receptors were gathered from a man aged 25 to 45 in good health and CMV-seronegative.

This sequence joins TRBV30 and TRBJ2-3; unclear D gene. V lost 1 base and J 6 bases, leaving 11 bases between the germline ends. This CDR3 spans 13 amino acids. Germline CDR1 GTSNPN, CDR2 SVGIG (reference sequence). Written as DNA, the CDR3 is TGTGCCTGGAGTGGAGGTTCTGCGGATACGCAGTATTTT. Translated: CAWSGGSADTQYF.

The chain is built from TRBV30 and TRBJ2-1; the match to TRBD2 covers 12 bases. V dropped 3 bases and J dropped 11; count of bases not matched to a gene: 11. The CDR3 sequence is 15 residues long. Germline lookup yields CDR1 GTSNPN and CDR2 SVGIG (reference sequence). The CDR3 loop reads CAWRPSSGGAYQQFF. As DNA, the CDR3 is TGTGCCTGGAGGCCCTCTAGCGGGGGGGCCTATCAGCAGTTCTTC. The full variable domain, with the rest looked up from reference TRBV30 and TRBJ2-1, is SQTIHQWPATLVQPVGSPLSLECTVEGTSNPNLYWYRQAAGRGLQLLFYSVGIGQISSEVPQNLSASRPQDRQFILSSKKLLLSDSGFYLCAWRPSSGGAYQQFFGPGTRLTVL.

The chain joins TRBV19 to TRBJ1-4, with 7 bases aligning to TRBD1. This CDR3 has 18 residues. Germline CDR1 reads LNHDA; CDR2 reads SQIVND (reference sequence). Trimming removed 5 bases from V and 0 bases from J; junction bases left unmatched: 12. CDR3 loop: CASSSPPGTAATNEKLFF. In DNA form, the CDR3 reads TGTGCCAGTAGTTCGCCCCCCGGGACAGCTGCAACTAATGAAAAACTGTTTTTT.

The CDR3 here is CASSRGFDYGYTF. In DNA, the CDR3 is TGCGCCAGCTCCCGGGGGTTCGACTATGGCTACACCTTC. The chain carries TRBV5-1 and TRBJ1-2; possibly TRBD1 for D (5 bases). The CDR3 spans 13 residues. Germline CDR1 and CDR2: SGHRS and YFSETQ. The germline V and J ends were trimmed by 7 bases and 3 bases, with 13 bases remaining between them.

This clone was picked up one time. The junction shows a germline mismatch at one end, possibly a read error. V and J are TRBV7-7 and TRBJ2-2; 16 bases are shared with TRBD2. The CDR3 is 20 amino acids. In germline, CDR1 is SSHAT, CDR2 FNYEAQ (reference sequence). Here the CDR3 DNA reads TGTGCTAGCAGCTTAGAAAACGGGACTAGCGGGAGGGGGGACACCGGGGAGCTGTTTTTT. It yields the protein CASSLENGTSGRGDTGELFF.

A remark on this clone: The junction does not match germline at one end; this may be a read error. V and J are TRBV5-1 and TRBJ2-7, with TRBD1 identical over 8 bases. This CDR3 has 14 amino acids. In germline, CDR1 is SGHRS, CDR2 YFSETQ. The DNA for the CDR3 is TGCGCCGGCAGCGGCTGGACAGGGACCTACGAGCAGTACTTC. This gives the protein CAGSGWTGTYEQYF. Combining the CDR3 with reference TRBV5-1 and TRBJ2-7 gives the whole variable domain KAGVTQTPRYLIKTRGQQVTLSCSPISGHRSVSWYQQTPGQGLQFLFEYFSETQRNKGNFPGRFSGRQFSNSRSEMNVSTLELGDSALYLCAGSGWTGTYEQYFGPGTRLTVT.

The sample holds one count of this clone. The chain has TRBV7-6 and TRBJ2-7; 8 bases match TRBD2. The CDR3 covers 17 residues. The V segment lost 2 bases and the J segment 5 bases; nucleotides outside the gene matches: 14. Germline V lookup: CDR1 SGHVS, CDR2 FNYEAQ. The CDR3 reads CASSLRLAGSERNEQYF. The CDR3 region has the DNA TGTGCCAGCAGCTTACGGCTAGCGGGCTCAGAAAGGAACGAGCAGTACTTC.

The chain joins TRBV27 to TRBJ1-3; D is possibly TRBD1 (6 bases). Per the germline V gene, CDR1 is MNHEY and CDR2 is SMNVEV (reference sequence). Trimming took 6 bases from V and 1 from J, leaving 13 bases between them. The CDR3 has 15 residues. The CDR3 DNA follows: TGTGCCAGCAGCCTAACAGGGTTATCTGGAAACACCATATATTTT. Its translation is CASSLTGLSGNTIYF.

V usage is TRBV30 and J usage is TRBJ1-1; D uncertain. Trimming left V 4 bases short and J 5 bases short, with 8 bases between. Looked up from germline, CDR1 is GTSNPN and CDR2 is SVGIG (reference sequence). CDR3 length: 11 residues. The CDR3, as DNA: TGTGCCTGGATCGAGGTGACTGAAGCTTTCTTT. Amino acids: CAWIEVTEAFF.

The chain is built from TRBV19 and TRBJ1-1, with D perhaps matching TRBD1 (6 bases). The CDR3 length is 15 residues. Germline V gene lookup returns CDR1 LNHDA and CDR2 SQIVND (reference sequence). Trimming shortened V by 1 base and J by 5 bases, and 14 bases separated the two germline ends. CDR3 coding DNA: TGTGCCAGTAGTATAGGTGGGGGGGCGTCGACTGAAGCTTTCTTT. It encodes CASSIGGGASTEAFF.

This chain joins TRBV9 and TRBJ1-5, with TRBD1 matching 8 bases. Germline V gene data show CDR1 as SGDLS and CDR2 as YYNGEE. The junction had 5 bases not matched to a gene; V was cut back by 4 bases and J by 5 bases. The CDR3 runs 14 residues. Written as DNA, the CDR3 is TGTGCCAGCAGCCCTGGACAGGGCTATCAGCCCCAGCATTTT. Amino acid sequence: CASSPGQGYQPQHF.